This T cell receptor beta chain was captured in a study of blood T cell repertoires in COVID-19. The overall study: T cells, B-cell-depleted T cells, or PBMCs supplied cDNA or gDNA.

CDR3 length: 13 amino acids. Between the trimmed V and J ends, which lost 11 bases and 5 bases, there was a span of 18 bases. Methods used by the authors: Estimation of nucleated cell counts was performed using reference gene primer amplification. The repertoire was sequenced with immunoSEQ multiplex PCR; TCRdb's copy has only in-frame clones and lacks some. The V and J calls and clone size are taken from that table; D and trimming were inferred from the DNA. The sample yields some 170,000 clones, roughly 85% seen once. V gene TRBV12-3 or TRBV12-4 combines with J gene TRBJ2-5, with D perhaps TRBD1 (5 bases). This clonotype originated in a woman aged 70-85 years with acute or convalescent COVID-19. The sequencing sample was made of peripheral blood. The DNA of the CDR3 is TGTGCCTTACCCTATGGGGCAGGGGAGACCCAGTACTTC. Translated: CALPYGAGETQYF.